This TCR beta chain was observed in a study of blood T cells in healthy people across ages. Germline CDR1 SGHNT, CDR2 YYREEE (reference sequence). The germline V and J ends were trimmed by 5 bases and 0 bases, with 11 bases remaining between them. The CDR3 covers 14 residues. PBMCs, at least 7 million per sample, were isolated. Using a J-beta primer mix together with a sample-barcoded 5' primer, a second PCR was run for about 6 to 12 cycles. From each sample, at least 2.5 million paired-end reads containing CDR3 were obtained. TCRdb fed the 5' RACE reads into MiXCR, producing one record per CDR3 protein. The sample has 450,000 to 600,000 distinct CDR3 sequences; about 27% are singletons. This sample also appeared in a second study, on T cells of mothers and their children. This second study says: Similar effects of thymic selection on TCR recombination output were recorded in related and unrelated pairs.

This TCR was recovered from a boy aged 2 to 10 in good health. This chain joins TRBV5-4 and TRBJ2-5, with D perhaps given as TRBD1 or TRBD2 (7 bases each). Sequencing was carried out using blood. The CDR3 loop is CASRGGTDQETQYF. The CDR3 bases are TGTGCCAGCAGGGGAGGGACAGACCAAGAGACCCAGTACTTC.